The 17 T cell receptor beta chains presented below share a single source sample, sequenced in a study of Graves' ophthalmopathy and Graves' hyperthyroidism. Transcripts of RNA were the source for amplifying TCR beta CDR3 regions. First-round RT-PCR with HTBI primers preceded a second-round multiplex PCR. TCRdb re-analysed the multiplex PCR reads in MiXCR, keeping a single row per CDR3 protein. The sample lists a few hundred thousand distinct CDR3 sequences, 39% occurring once. The sequencing input was peripheral blood or thyroid tissue (not recorded which). These receptors originate from an adult man with Graves' hyperthyroidism.

Ten or more counts support this clonotype. The chain recombines TRBV10-2 with TRBJ1-2; 8 bases align to TRBD1. Per germline, CDR1 WSHSY and CDR2 SAAADI. The CDR3 is made up of 13 amino acids. Trimming at V came to 5 bases and at J to 6 bases, leaving 5 bases not matched to a gene. CDR3 bases: TGCGCCAGCAGTCCCCAGGGGGCGAATGGCTACACCTTC. It yields the protein CASSPQGANGYTF.

This clonotype has ten or more counts. The chain employs TRBV5-1 and TRBJ1-5; 8 bases are shared with TRBD1. Per the germline V gene, CDR1 is SGHRS and CDR2 is YFSETQ. Unmatched junction bases numbered 6, after V lost 4 bases and J lost 3 bases. The CDR3 consists of 15 residues. CDR3 in amino acids: CASSPGTGDNQPQHF. CDR3 sequence (DNA): TGCGCCAGCAGCCCCGGGACAGGAGACAATCAGCCCCAGCATTTT.

This clonotype was recorded at least ten times. The rearrangement uses TRBV24-1 and TRBJ2-5; 8 bases line up with TRBD2. The germline gives CDR1 KGHDR, CDR2 SFDVKD. V shed 9 bases and J 2 bases; nucleotides not matched to a gene: 4. CDR3 size: 13 residues. In DNA form, the CDR3 reads TGTGCCACCCAGCGGGGGTTGCAAGAGACCCAGTACTTC. Protein sequence: CATQRGLQETQYF.

This clonotype appeared a few times. This chain connects TRBV12-3 or TRBV12-4 to TRBJ2-7; TRBD2 matches 9 bases. The CDR3 consists of 15 residues. V shed 6 bases and J 3 bases; nucleotides not matched to a gene: 9. The CDR3 loop reads CASSQRTSAIYEQYF. CDR3 sequence (DNA): TGTGCCAGCAGCCAAAGGACTAGCGCAATCTACGAGCAGTACTTC.

This clonotype was seen ten or more times. The chain couples TRBV28 to TRBJ2-5; a possible D gene is TRBD1 (6 bases). Deletions cut 10 bases from V and 5 bases from J, with 14 bases between. The CDR3 contains 12 residues. Germline V gene data show CDR1 as MDHEN and CDR2 as SYDVKM. CDR3 in DNA: TGTGCCACCTTCCAGGGGAGTGAGACCCAGTACTTC. Protein: CATFQGSETQYF.

This clonotype was counted at least ten times. The rearrangement joins TRBV24-1 to TRBJ2-5; D gene unclear. The CDR3 has 12 residues. V lost 5 bases, J lost 5 bases, and 8 bases lay in between. Germline V gene data show CDR1 as KGHDR and CDR2 as SFDVKD. CDR3 nucleotide sequence: TGTGCCACCAGTGGGCTAGGGGAGACCCAGTACTTC. It yields the protein CATSGLGETQYF.

This sequence joins TRBV6-5 and TRBJ2-7; D ambiguous. V gave up 1 base and J gave up 2 bases, with 9 bases separating them. Germline V gene lookup returns CDR1 MNHEY and CDR2 SVGAGI. The CDR3 has 14 amino acids. The CDR3 here is CASSYFRGPYEQYF. For the CDR3, the DNA is TGTGCCAGCAGTTACTTTAGAGGCCCCTACGAGCAGTACTTC.

This clonotype was recorded many times. The rearrangement links TRBV5-8 to TRBJ2-7, with a weak D call TRBD2 (5 bases). V was shortened by 4 bases and J by 0 bases, with 17 bases between the two germline ends. The CDR3 has 16 amino acids. The V gene's germline CDR1 is SGHTS and CDR2 YDEGEE. For the CDR3, the DNA is TGTGCCAGCAGCGACCGGACTGTGCTCAGCTCCTACGAGCAGTACTTC. Protein sequence: CASSDRTVLSSYEQYF.

This clonotype was seen ten or more times. The V and J genes are TRBV6-1 and TRBJ1-5; D gene uncertain. The V and J ends lost 7 bases and 2 bases respectively, with 9 bases between them. The length of the CDR3 is 13 residues. Germline loops: CDR1 MNHNS, CDR2 SASEGT. This chain's CDR3 is CASIRVGNQPQHF. The CDR3 bases are TGTGCCAGCATTCGGGTGGGCAATCAGCCCCAGCATTTT.

About this clonotype: The germline gene is not matched at one end of the junction; a read error may be the cause. The chain carries TRBV6-5 and TRBJ1-1, with TRBD1 as a possible D gene (5 bases). The CDR3 is made up of 14 amino acids. CDR1 and CDR2 from the germline V gene are MNHEY and SVGAGI. CDR3 residues: CASSYYGGNTEALF. As DNA, the CDR3 is TGTGCCAGCAGTTACTACGGGGGAAACACTGAAGCTCTCTTT.

The rearrangement uses TRBV7-2 and TRBJ2-5; TRBD2 agrees at 16 bases. The DNA end is more similar to TRBJ2-1, so the J call may be wrong. The CDR3 has 20 amino acids. In germline, CDR1 is SGHTA, CDR2 FQGNSA. The CDR3 loop is CASSAPTGTSGGESYNEQFF. CDR3 nucleotides: TGTGCCAGCAGCGCACCGACCGGGACTAGCGGGGGGGAATCCTACAATGAGCAGTTCTTC.

This clonotype showed up many times. The V call is TRBV24-1, the J call TRBJ1-2; D is undetermined. V was clipped by 1 base and J by 5 bases, with 10 bases between them. Germline CDR1 is KGHDR and CDR2 is SFDVKD. The CDR3 spans 14 residues. Written as DNA, the CDR3 is TGTGCCACCAGTGATTTCCGCACAAATTATGGCTACACCTTC. This translates into CATSDFRTNYGYTF.

This clonotype has at least ten counts. This chain uses TRBV15 with TRBJ2-7; tentatively, D is TRBD1 (5 bases). The ends were cut back, 0 bases at V and 1 base at J, with 7 bases in the middle. The CDR3 spans 14 residues. Germline V CDR1 and CDR2: LNHNV, YYDKDF (reference sequence). CDR3 DNA sequence: TGTGCCACCAGCAGAGATCGGACATCCTACGAGCAGTACTTC. As protein: CATSRDRTSYEQYF.

The CDR3 coding sequence is TGTGCCAGCAGTTATTCAAGGGTTGAAGCTTTCTTT. Amino acids: CASSYSRVEAFF. The chain carries TRBV6-6 and TRBJ1-1; the D is unclear. The CDR3 consists of 12 residues. CDR1 MNHNY and CDR2 SVGAGI come from the germline V gene (reference sequence). V was shortened by 3 bases and J by 7 bases, with 9 bases between the two germline ends.

At least ten counts were recorded for this clonotype. The chain recombines TRBV7-2 with TRBJ2-2; the match to TRBD2 covers 8 bases. The ends lost 5 bases at V and 3 bases at J; junction bases unmatched: 14. The CDR3 is made up of 18 amino acids. The V gene's germline CDR1 is SGHTA and CDR2 FQGNSA. CDR3 in DNA: TGTGCCAGCAGCCCCAGTCTTCTGGCGGGGGGCTACACCGGGGAGCTGTTTTTT. It encodes CASSPSLLAGGYTGELFF. Looking up the rest from reference TRBV7-2 and TRBJ2-2 gives the full variable domain: GAGVSQSPSNKVTEKGKDVELRCDPISGHTALYWYRQSLGQGLEFLIYFQGNSAPDKSGLPSDRFSAERTGGSVSTLTIQRTQQEDSAVYLCASSPSLLAGGYTGELFFGEGSRLTVL.

This clonotype occurred a few times. This rearrangement joins TRBV12-3 or TRBV12-4 to TRBJ2-3, with 10 bases lining up with TRBD1. Losses at the gene ends were 5 bases for V and 5 bases for J; bases not matched to a gene: 10. The CDR3 spans 16 residues. CDR3 nucleotide sequence: TGTGCCAGCAGTGGCGACCGGGACAGGGGAAAAGATACGCAGTATTTT. It encodes CASSGDRDRGKDTQYF.

In regard to this clonotype: This may arise from a read error, as a much more abundant clone is one base away. The rearrangement links TRBV20-1 to TRBJ1-1, with 7 bases aligning to TRBD1. CDR3 length: 14 amino acids. Germline V gene sequence: CDR1 DFQATT, CDR2 SNEGSKA (reference sequence). Trimming removed 6 bases from V and 4 bases from J; junction bases left unmatched: 11. CDR3 sequence: CSAAGQLLSTEAFF. The CDR3 coding sequence is TGCAGTGCCGCGGGACAGCTCCTGAGCACTGAAGCTTTCTTT.